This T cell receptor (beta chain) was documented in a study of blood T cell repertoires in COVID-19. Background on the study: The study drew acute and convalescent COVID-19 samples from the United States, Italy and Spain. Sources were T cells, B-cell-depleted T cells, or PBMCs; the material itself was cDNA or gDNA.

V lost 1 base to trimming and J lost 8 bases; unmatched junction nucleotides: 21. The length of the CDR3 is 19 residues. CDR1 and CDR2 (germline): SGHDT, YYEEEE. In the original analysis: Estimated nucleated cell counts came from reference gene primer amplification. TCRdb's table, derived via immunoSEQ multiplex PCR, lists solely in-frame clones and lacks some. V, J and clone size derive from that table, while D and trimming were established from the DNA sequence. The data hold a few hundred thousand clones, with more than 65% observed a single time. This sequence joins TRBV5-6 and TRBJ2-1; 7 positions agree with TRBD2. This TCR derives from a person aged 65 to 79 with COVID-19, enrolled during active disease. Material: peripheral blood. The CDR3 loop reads CASSLPRLAGVKRRDEQFF. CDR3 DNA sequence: TGTGCCAGCAGCTTGCCGCGCCTGGCGGGAGTAAAAAGGAGGGATGAGCAGTTCTTC.